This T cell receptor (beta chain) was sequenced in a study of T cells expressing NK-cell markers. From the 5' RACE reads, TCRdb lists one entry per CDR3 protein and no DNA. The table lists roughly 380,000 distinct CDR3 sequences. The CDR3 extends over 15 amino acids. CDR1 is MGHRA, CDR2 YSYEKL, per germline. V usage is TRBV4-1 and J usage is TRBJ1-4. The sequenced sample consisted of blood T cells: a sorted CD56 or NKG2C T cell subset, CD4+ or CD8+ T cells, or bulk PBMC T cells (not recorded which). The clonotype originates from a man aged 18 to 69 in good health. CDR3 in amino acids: CASSQQLYLSEKLFF.